The 20 T cell receptor beta chains below were found in one sample sequenced in a study of shared clonotypes between healthy human individuals. The assay was immunoSEQ multiplex PCR, and TCRdb's table has in-frame clones only and misses some. The data show fewer than 600,000 clones, with roughly 72% seen just once and approximately 12% held by the top ten. What was sequenced was PBMCs. The source is a woman aged 40-49 years in good health. Some clones in this sample may be carry-over from other donors' samples.

The chain combines TRBV2 with TRBJ1-1; 9 bases match TRBD1. The V gene's germline CDR1 is SNHLY and CDR2 FYNNEI. The J segment lost 4 bases and the V segment lost 2 bases, leaving 2 bases of the junction unmatched. CDR3 length equals 14 residues. The CDR3 here is CASSEMTGGTEAFF. For the CDR3, the DNA is TGTGCCAGCAGTGAAATGACAGGGGGCACTGAAGCTTTCTTT.

This clone was observed a few times. The rearrangement uses TRBV27 and TRBJ2-1; possible D gene TRBD2, 6 bases. The CDR3 runs 14 residues. The V gene lost 4 bases and the J gene lost 6 bases, with 13 bases spanning the gap. Germline CDR1 reads MNHEY; CDR2 reads SMNVEV (reference sequence). DNA for the CDR3: TGTGCCAGCAGTTCGCCGGGACTGATCAATGAGCAGTTCTTC. Amino acids: CASSSPGLINEQFF.

The V and J genes are TRBV6-9 and TRBJ2-5; 7 bases align to TRBD2. The V gene end was trimmed by 4 bases and the J gene end by 2 bases; junction bases not matched to a gene: 13. The CDR3 has 17 residues. CDR1 is MNHGY and CDR2 is SVAAGI in the germline V gene. This CDR3 reads CASSSPLGQAGQETQYF. In DNA form, the CDR3 reads TGTGCCAGCAGTTCCCCCCTGGGCCAAGCGGGGCAAGAGACCCAGTACTTC.

The chain joins TRBV6-4 to TRBJ2-7, with D possibly TRBD1 on 6 matching bases. Germline values: CDR1 MRHNA, CDR2 SNTAGT. The CDR3 runs 16 residues. The V end was cut by 2 bases, the J end by 7 bases, with 21 bases between. Here the CDR3 reads CASSDPAHREPEEQYF. The CDR3, as DNA: TGTGCCAGCAGTGACCCCGCACACAGGGAACCGGAGGAGCAGTACTTC.

This clone appeared a few times. The chain uses TRBV7-2 and TRBJ2-7, with D perhaps matching TRBD2 (6 bases). The germline CDR1 and CDR2 sequences are SGHTA and FQGNSA. The germline V and J ends were trimmed by 10 bases and 6 bases, with 13 bases remaining between them. The CDR3 length is 11 residues. The CDR3 DNA is TGTGCCACCCGACTAGAGGGCGAGCAGTACTTC. As protein: CATRLEGEQYF.

The chain's CDR3 is CASSLGSPTDTQYF. The CDR3 DNA follows: TGCGCCAGCAGCTTGGGGAGCCCCACAGATACGCAGTATTTT. V is TRBV5-1 and J is TRBJ2-3, with D unresolved. CDR1 SGHRS and CDR2 YFSETQ come from the germline V gene. Trimming took off 0 bases at V and 2 bases at J, with 7 bases between the two ends. The CDR3 is 14 residues long.

This CDR3 is CASSRDRVGSYNSPLHF. The CDR3 bases are TGTGCCAGCAGTCGTGACAGGGTCGGCTCCTATAATTCACCCCTCCACTTT. The chain carries TRBV25-1 and TRBJ1-6; 7 bases are shared with TRBD1. The J segment lost 0 bases and the V segment lost 5 bases, leaving 7 bases of the junction unmatched. Germline assignment: CDR1 MGHDK and CDR2 SYGVNS. The CDR3 consists of 17 residues.

The chain recombines TRBV11-2 with TRBJ1-2; D gene uncertain. Germline CDR1 reads SGHAT; CDR2 reads FQNNGV. The length of the CDR3 is 15 residues. V was clipped by 8 bases and J by 3 bases, with 19 bases between them. CDR3 protein: CASRTGPSEDYGYTF. CDR3 DNA: TGTGCCAGCCGGACGGGCCCCTCGGAAGACTATGGCTACACCTTC.

This clone occurred once. V is TRBV4-1 and J is TRBJ1-4, with unresolved D. In germline, CDR1 is MGHRA, CDR2 YSYEKL. Trimming stripped 5 bases from V and 0 bases from J, with 7 bases between. This CDR3 is 14 amino acids long. This chain's CDR3 is CASSSVATNEKLFF. The CDR3, as DNA: TGCGCCAGCAGCAGTGTAGCAACTAATGAAAAACTGTTTTTT.

A word on this clone: This may be a read error: a much more frequent sequence differs by one nucleotide. This sequence joins TRBV2 and TRBJ1-4, with TRBD1 as a possible D gene (5 bases). The ends were cut back, 5 bases at V and 6 bases at J, with 7 bases in the middle. The CDR3 consists of 12 residues. Germline V gene lookup returns CDR1 SNHLY and CDR2 FYNNEI. As DNA, the CDR3 is TGTGCCAGCAGTACAGGTGATGAAAAACTGTTTTTT. Protein: CASSTGDEKLFF.

The chain combines TRBV5-4 with TRBJ2-1; 10 nucleotides agree with TRBD2. Germline CDR1 and CDR2: SGHNT and YYREEE (reference sequence). This CDR3 has 14 residues. J gave up 4 bases and V 4 bases, and 2 bases lay outside the gene matches. The CDR3 bases are TGTGCCAGCAGCCCGGGACTAGCGTACAATGAGCAGTTCTTC. Translated: CASSPGLAYNEQFF.

This chain uses TRBV10-2 with TRBJ2-3; maybe TRBD2 (6 bases). Trimming left V 3 bases short and J 3 bases short, with 13 bases between. Germline V gene sequence: CDR1 WSHSY, CDR2 SAAADI. This CDR3 has 15 amino acids. The CDR3 bases are TGCGCCAGCAGTGAATCCCCTAGCGCGACAGATACGCAGTATTTT. It is translated as CASSESPSATDTQYF.

This clone occurred a few times. The chain combines TRBV5-1 with TRBJ1-2, with D hard to call. The V end lost 1 base, the J end lost 7 bases, and 17 bases lay between the germline ends. CDR1 SGHRS and CDR2 YFSETQ come from the germline V gene. The length of the CDR3 is 15 residues. Here the CDR3 DNA reads TGCGCCAGCAGCTTGTACGGCGCCGACCCCCGTGGCTACACCTTC. This gives the protein CASSLYGADPRGYTF.

This chain joins TRBV27 and TRBJ2-1; TRBD2 matches 8 bases. Germline V gene lookup returns CDR1 MNHEY and CDR2 SMNVEV (reference sequence). The length of the CDR3 is 16 residues. V trimming: 9 bases; J trimming: 6 bases; junction bases outside the gene matches: 16. CDR3 protein: CARKSSSGSLANEQFF. CDR3 bases: TGTGCCAGGAAGAGTTCGAGCGGGAGTTTGGCCAATGAGCAGTTCTTC.

Of note for this clone: Being one base from a much bigger clone, this may be a read error. Other DNA sequences within the sample encode an identical CDR3. This sequence joins TRBV18 and TRBJ2-5; either TRBD1 or TRBD2 may fit D (5 bases each). The germline gives CDR1 KGHSH, CDR2 LQKENI. Trimming pared 2 bases from V and 1 base from J, leaving 5 bases between. The CDR3 totals 13 residues. The CDR3 DNA reads TGTGCCAGCTCACCAGGGGGCCAAGAGACCCAGTACTTC. Residues: CASSPGGQETQYF.

This clone came up a few times. J is TRBJ1-1 and V is TRBV7-2; the D is unclear. Germline loops: CDR1 SGHTA, CDR2 FQGNSA. The CDR3 totals 13 residues. V was cut by 4 bases and J by 6 bases, with 12 bases left in between. The chain's CDR3 is CASSWLREAEAFF. CDR3 coding DNA: TGTGCCAGCAGCTGGTTGAGGGAGGCTGAAGCTTTCTTT.

The gene calls are TRBV7-2 and TRBJ2-5, with D unclear. Germline V gene lookup returns CDR1 SGHTA and CDR2 FQGNSA. The CDR3 contains 15 residues. V lost 5 bases, J lost 0 bases, and 13 bases lay in between. CDR3 bases: TGTGCCAGCAGCGCCCAATCTAGGTACCAAGAGACCCAGTACTTC. It is translated as CASSAQSRYQETQYF.

The sample holds one count of this clone. This chain uses TRBV27 with TRBJ2-1, with D hard to call. Trimming removed 2 bases at V and 7 bases at J, with 21 bases between. The CDR3 consists of 17 residues. Germline V gene data show CDR1 as MNHEY and CDR2 as SMNVEV (reference sequence). Here the CDR3 DNA reads TGTGCCAGCAGTTTAAGAGCCCAGTCGGAGTTAGGGAATGAGCAGTTCTTC. Translated, it gives CASSLRAQSELGNEQFF.

V and J are TRBV28 and TRBJ1-2, with 7 bases aligning to TRBD1. Germline CDR1 reads MDHEN; CDR2 reads SYDVKM. This CDR3 contains 12 residues. J was trimmed by 8 bases and V by 5 bases; bases with no gene match: 5. The CDR3 protein is CASSRDRKGYTF. In nucleotides, the CDR3 is TGTGCCAGCAGTCGGGACAGAAAAGGCTACACCTTC.

The chain carries TRBV5-5 and TRBJ1-2; D unresolved. Germline-derived CDR1 and CDR2 are SGHKS and YYEKEE (reference sequence). The CDR3 is 17 amino acids. V was trimmed by 0 bases and J by 1 base, leaving 16 bases between them. Here the CDR3 reads CASSLETLATGNYGYTF. In nucleotides, the CDR3 is TGTGCCAGCAGCTTGGAGACACTAGCTACGGGTAACTATGGCTACACCTTC.